This is a list of T cell receptor beta chains from one sample in a study of blood T cell repertoires in COVID-19. Repertoires were generated with immunoSEQ multiplex PCR, while TCRdb's copy carries only in-frame clones and drops some. This table has roughly 380,000 clones, around 87% appearing once. Sequenced input: PBMCs or T cells enriched from blood (not recorded which). The receptors shown here come from a young man who had recovered from COVID-19. Both conserved end residues are part of each CDR3. A D gene is named only where the DNA matches it firmly. A clone size is listed for some rows: how often the clone was seen (once, few, many), or a class if it is expanded.

D gene: NA; V gene: TRBV7-2; J gene: TRBJ1-3; clone size: NA; CDR3 protein: CASSSIGGSNSGNTIYF; CDR3 DNA: TGTGCCAGCAGCTCAATCGGGGGATCCAACTCTGGAAACACCATATATTTT
D gene: NA; V gene: TRBV19; J gene: TRBJ2-1; clone size: once; CDR3 protein: CASSIRVGAIYNEQFF; CDR3 DNA: TGTGCCAGTAGTATCCGGGTGGGGGCCATCTACAATGAGCAGTTCTTC
D gene: NA; V gene: TRBV27; J gene: TRBJ1-5; clone size: NA; CDR3 protein: CASSWTDNQPQHF; CDR3 DNA: TGTGCCAGCAGTTGGACTGACAATCAGCCCCAGCATTTT
D gene: NA; V gene: TRBV15; J gene: TRBJ1-1; clone size: NA; CDR3 protein: CATSRVGGAEAFF; CDR3 DNA: TGTGCCACCAGCAGAGTCGGCGGGGCTGAAGCTTTCTTT
D gene: NA; V gene: TRBV19; J gene: TRBJ1-1; clone size: NA; CDR3 protein: CASPWDRRDSHTEAFF; CDR3 DNA: TGTGCCAGCCCCTGGGACCGGAGGGACTCACACACTGAAGCTTTCTTT
D gene: NA; V gene: TRBV3-1/TRBV3-2; J gene: TRBJ1-3; clone size: once; CDR3 protein: CASSQDRNSGNTIYF; CDR3 DNA: TGTGCCAGCAGCCAAGATAGGAACAGCGGAAACACCATATATTTT
D gene: NA; V gene: TRBV2; J gene: TRBJ2-5; clone size: NA; CDR3 protein: CASRRESETQYF; CDR3 DNA: TGTGCCAGCAGAAGAGAATCGGAGACCCAGTACTTC
D gene: NA; V gene: TRBV12-5; J gene: TRBJ2-1; clone size: NA; CDR3 protein: CASGPGYEQFF; CDR3 DNA: TGTGCTAGTGGCCCAGGGTATGAGCAGTTCTTC
D gene: TRBD2; V gene: TRBV6-5; J gene: TRBJ2-1; clone size: NA; CDR3 protein: CASRLAGVTYNEQFF; CDR3 DNA: TGTGCCAGCAGGCTAGCGGGGGTTACCTACAATGAGCAGTTCTTC
D gene: TRBD1; V gene: TRBV28; J gene: TRBJ1-2; clone size: few; CDR3 protein: CASSPGQPPYGYTF; CDR3 DNA: TGTGCCAGCAGTCCGGGACAGCCCCCCTATGGCTACACCTTC
D gene: NA; V gene: TRBV5-8; J gene: TRBJ2-6; clone size: NA; CDR3 protein: CASSGPQGLGANVLTF; CDR3 DNA: TGTGCCAGCAGCGGACCCCAGGGTTTGGGGGCCAACGTCCTGACTTTC
D gene: TRBD2; V gene: TRBV5-6; J gene: TRBJ2-5; clone size: NA; CDR3 protein: CASSFYRLAVQETQYF; CDR3 DNA: TGTGCCAGCAGCTTTTATAGGCTAGCGGTGCAAGAGACCCAGTACTTC
D gene: TRBD1; V gene: TRBV30; J gene: TRBJ1-3; clone size: NA; CDR3 protein: CAWGTVSGNTIYF; CDR3 DNA: TGTGCCTGGGGGACAGTCTCTGGAAACACCATATATTTT
D gene: NA; V gene: TRBV19; J gene: TRBJ2-2; clone size: NA; CDR3 protein: CASRNSLLANTGELFF; CDR3 DNA: TGTGCCAGTAGGAACAGTCTGTTGGCGAACACCGGGGAGCTGTTTTTT